What follows describes a single TCR beta chain. Its specificity is not known. Germline lookup yields CDR1 MNHNS and CDR2 SASEGT. The CDR3 covers 18 residues. V trimming: 1 base; J trimming: 0 bases; junction bases outside the gene matches: 6. The sample is drawn from a study of beta chain features in type 1 diabetes. Study-wide points: Among all four CD4+ subsets, Type 1 diabetes patients had TCRB CDR3s that were moderately but significantly shorter.

One heparinised blood draw, averaging roughly 0.11 L, came from each donor. Staining for CD45RO/CCR7/CD25/CD127/CD95/CD27 allowed sorting of CD4+ naive, central memory, regulatory and stem cell-like memory cells. Sorted populations all had greater than 95% purity. Expressed TCRB transcripts were sequenced after all isolated RNA was converted to cDNA. Profiled with immunoSEQ multiplex PCR; TCRdb holds only in-frame clones, not every one. Of 300,000 or so clones in the sample, roughly 13% are singletons; the top ten hold nearly 0.015%. The chain couples TRBV6-1 to TRBJ2-2; TRBD2 matches 9 bases. This sequence was found in a woman aged 18-29 years with type 1 diabetes. Input material: naive CD4+ T cells from blood. CDR3 bases: TGTGCCAGCAGTGAAGTACTAGCGGGCGCTTCGAACACCGGGGAGCTGTTTTTT. Translation: CASSEVLAGASNTGELFF.